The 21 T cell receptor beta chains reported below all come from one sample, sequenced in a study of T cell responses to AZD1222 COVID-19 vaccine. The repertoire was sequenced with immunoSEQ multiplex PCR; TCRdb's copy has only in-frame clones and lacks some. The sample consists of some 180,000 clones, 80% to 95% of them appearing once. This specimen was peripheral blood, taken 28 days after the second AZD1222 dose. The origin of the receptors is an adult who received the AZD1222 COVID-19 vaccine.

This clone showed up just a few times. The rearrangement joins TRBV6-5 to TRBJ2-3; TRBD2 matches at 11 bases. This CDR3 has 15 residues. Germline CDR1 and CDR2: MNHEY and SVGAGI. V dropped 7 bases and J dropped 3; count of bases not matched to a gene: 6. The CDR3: CASMPRTSGTDTQYF. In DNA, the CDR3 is TGTGCCAGCATGCCTCGGACTAGCGGGACAGATACGCAGTATTTT.

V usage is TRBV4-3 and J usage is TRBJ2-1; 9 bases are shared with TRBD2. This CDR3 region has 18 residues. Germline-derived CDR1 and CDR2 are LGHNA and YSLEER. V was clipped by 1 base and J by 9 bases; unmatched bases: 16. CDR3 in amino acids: CASSQAVAAGGGAGEQFF. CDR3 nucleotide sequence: TGCGCCAGCAGCCAAGCTGTGGCCGCCGGCGGGGGGGCAGGTGAGCAGTTCTTC.

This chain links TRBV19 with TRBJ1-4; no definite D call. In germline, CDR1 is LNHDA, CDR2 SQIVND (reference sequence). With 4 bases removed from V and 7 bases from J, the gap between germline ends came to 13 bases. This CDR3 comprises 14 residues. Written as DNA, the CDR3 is TGTGCCAGTAGTAAGGGCCAGGAGGGTGAAAAACTGTTTTTT. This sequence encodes CASSKGQEGEKLFF.

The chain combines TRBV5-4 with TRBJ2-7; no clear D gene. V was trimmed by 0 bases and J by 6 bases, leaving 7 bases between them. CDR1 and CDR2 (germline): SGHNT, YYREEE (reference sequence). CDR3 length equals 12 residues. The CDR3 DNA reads TGTGCCAGCAGCTTGGACAGTCCCGAGCAGTACTTC. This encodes CASSLDSPEQYF.

The CDR3 reads CASSSNPDRRHSGELFF. The CDR3 nucleotides are TGCGCCAGCAGCTCCAATCCGGACCGTAGACATTCCGGGGAGCTGTTTTTT. This chain joins TRBV5-1 and TRBJ2-2; D not resolved. This CDR3 has 17 amino acids. V lost 3 bases to trimming and J lost 6 bases, with 21 bases between them. Germline CDR1 SGHRS, CDR2 YFSETQ. The variable domain in full, completed from reference TRBV5-1 and TRBJ2-2, reads KAGVTQTPRYLIKTRGQQVTLSCSPISGHRSVSWYQQTPGQGLQFLFEYFSETQRNKGNFPGRFSGRQFSNSRSEMNVSTLELGDSALYLCASSSNPDRRHSGELFFGEGSRLTVL.

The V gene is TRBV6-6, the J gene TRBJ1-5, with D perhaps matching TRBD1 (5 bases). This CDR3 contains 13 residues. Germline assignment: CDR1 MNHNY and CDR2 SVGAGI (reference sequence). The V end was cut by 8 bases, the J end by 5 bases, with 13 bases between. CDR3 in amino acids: CASRWQGDQPQHF. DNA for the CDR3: TGTGCCAGCCGGTGGCAGGGCGATCAGCCCCAGCATTTT.

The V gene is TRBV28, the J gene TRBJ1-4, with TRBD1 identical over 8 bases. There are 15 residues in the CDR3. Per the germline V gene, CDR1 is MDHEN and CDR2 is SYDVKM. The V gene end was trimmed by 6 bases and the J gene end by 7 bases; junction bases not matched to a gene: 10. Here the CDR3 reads CASSRTGKSSEKLFF. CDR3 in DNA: TGTGCCAGCAGCCGGACAGGGAAGAGTAGTGAAAAACTGTTTTTT.

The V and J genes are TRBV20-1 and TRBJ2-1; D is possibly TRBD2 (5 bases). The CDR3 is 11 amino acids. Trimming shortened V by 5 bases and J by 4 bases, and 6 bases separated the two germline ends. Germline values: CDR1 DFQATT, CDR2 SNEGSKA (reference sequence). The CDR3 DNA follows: TGCAGTGCTCGGGGTTACAATGAGCAGTTCTTC. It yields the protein CSARGYNEQFF.

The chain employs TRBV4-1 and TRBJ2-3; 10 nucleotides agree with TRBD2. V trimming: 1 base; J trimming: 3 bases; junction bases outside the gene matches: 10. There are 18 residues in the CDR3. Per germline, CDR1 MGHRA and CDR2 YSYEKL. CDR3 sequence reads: CASSQGPQRGGSTDTQYF. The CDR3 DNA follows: TGCGCCAGCAGCCAAGGCCCCCAGCGGGGGGGGTCAACAGATACGCAGTATTTT.

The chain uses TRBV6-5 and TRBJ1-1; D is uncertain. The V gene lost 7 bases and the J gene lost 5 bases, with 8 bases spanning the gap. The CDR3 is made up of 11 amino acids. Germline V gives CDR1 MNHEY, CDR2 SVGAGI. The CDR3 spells CASKVGTEAFF. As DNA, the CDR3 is TGTGCCAGCAAGGTGGGGACTGAAGCTTTCTTT.

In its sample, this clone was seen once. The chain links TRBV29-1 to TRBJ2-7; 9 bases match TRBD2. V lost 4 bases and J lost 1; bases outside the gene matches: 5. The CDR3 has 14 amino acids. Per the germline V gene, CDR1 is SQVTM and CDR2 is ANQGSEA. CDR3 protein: CSVGASGISYEQYF. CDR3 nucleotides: TGCAGCGTTGGGGCTAGCGGGATATCCTACGAGCAGTACTTC.

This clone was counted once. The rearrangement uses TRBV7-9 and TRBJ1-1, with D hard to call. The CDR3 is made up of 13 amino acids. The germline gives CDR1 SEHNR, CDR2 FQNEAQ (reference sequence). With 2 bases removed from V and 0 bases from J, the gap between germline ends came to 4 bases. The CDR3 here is CASSLSMNTEAFF. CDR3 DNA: TGTGCCAGCAGCTTATCCATGAACACTGAAGCTTTCTTT.

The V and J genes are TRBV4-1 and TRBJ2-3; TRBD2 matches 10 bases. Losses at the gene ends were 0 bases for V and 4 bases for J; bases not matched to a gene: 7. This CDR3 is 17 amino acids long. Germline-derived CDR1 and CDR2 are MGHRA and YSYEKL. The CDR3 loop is CASSQEPPSGSSDTQYF. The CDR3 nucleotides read TGCGCCAGCAGCCAAGAACCCCCTAGCGGGAGTTCAGATACGCAGTATTTT.

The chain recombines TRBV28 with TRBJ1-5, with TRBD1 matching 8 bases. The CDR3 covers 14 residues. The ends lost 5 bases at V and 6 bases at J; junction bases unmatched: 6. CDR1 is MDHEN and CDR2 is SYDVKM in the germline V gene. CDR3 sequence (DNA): TGTGCCAGCAGTCGGTCAGGGGGCGGTCAGCCCCAGCATTTT. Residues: CASSRSGGGQPQHF.

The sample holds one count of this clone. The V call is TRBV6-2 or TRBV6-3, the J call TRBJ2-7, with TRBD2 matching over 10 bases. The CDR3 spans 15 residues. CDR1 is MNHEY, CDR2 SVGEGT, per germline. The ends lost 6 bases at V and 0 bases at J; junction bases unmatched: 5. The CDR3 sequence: CASSESSGGSYEQYF. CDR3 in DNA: TGTGCCAGCAGCGAATCTAGCGGGGGCTCCTACGAGCAGTACTTC.

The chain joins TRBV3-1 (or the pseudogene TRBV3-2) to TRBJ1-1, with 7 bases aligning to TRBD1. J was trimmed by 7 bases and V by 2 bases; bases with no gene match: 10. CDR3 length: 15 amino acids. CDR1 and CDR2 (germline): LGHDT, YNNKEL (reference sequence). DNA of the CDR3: TGTGCCAGCAGCCAAAAAGGGGGGACAGTACTTGAAGCTTTCTTT. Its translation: CASSQKGGTVLEAFF.

The DNA of the CDR3 is TGTGCCAGCAGCTTGGGTACAGGGATTCGCGAGCAGTACTTC. Its protein product is CASSLGTGIREQYF. This chain uses TRBV5-8 with TRBJ2-7, with a possible D match to TRBD1 (6 bases). V lost 0 bases to trimming and J lost 6 bases, with 13 bases between them. From germline, CDR1 is SGHTS and CDR2 YDEGEE. The CDR3 has 14 amino acids.

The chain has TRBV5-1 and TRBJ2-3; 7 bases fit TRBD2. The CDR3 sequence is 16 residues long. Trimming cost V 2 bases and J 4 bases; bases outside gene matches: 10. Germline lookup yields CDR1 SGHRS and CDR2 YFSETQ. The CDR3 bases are TGCGCCAGCAGCTTTTGGACCACTGGGGGGGCAGATACGCAGTATTTT. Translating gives CASSFWTTGGADTQYF.

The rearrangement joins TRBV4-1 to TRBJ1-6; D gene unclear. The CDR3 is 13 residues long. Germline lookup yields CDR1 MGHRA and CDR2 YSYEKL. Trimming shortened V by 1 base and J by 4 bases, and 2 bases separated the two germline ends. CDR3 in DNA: TGCGCCAGCAGCCAAGGGTATAATTCACCCCTCCACTTT. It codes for CASSQGYNSPLHF.

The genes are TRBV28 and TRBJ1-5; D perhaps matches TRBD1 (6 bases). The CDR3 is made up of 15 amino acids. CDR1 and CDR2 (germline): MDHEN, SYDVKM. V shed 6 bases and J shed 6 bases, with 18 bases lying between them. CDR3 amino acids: CASRPPQGAGQPQHF. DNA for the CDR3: TGTGCCAGCAGGCCCCCACAGGGCGCGGGTCAGCCCCAGCATTTT.

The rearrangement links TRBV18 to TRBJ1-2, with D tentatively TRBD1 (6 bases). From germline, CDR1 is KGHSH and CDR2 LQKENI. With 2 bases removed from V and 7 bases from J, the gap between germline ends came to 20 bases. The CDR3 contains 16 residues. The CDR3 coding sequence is TGTGCCAGCTCACCAACCTTAGTAGGGGGAGCAGGTGGCTACACCTTC. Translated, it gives CASSPTLVGGAGGYTF.